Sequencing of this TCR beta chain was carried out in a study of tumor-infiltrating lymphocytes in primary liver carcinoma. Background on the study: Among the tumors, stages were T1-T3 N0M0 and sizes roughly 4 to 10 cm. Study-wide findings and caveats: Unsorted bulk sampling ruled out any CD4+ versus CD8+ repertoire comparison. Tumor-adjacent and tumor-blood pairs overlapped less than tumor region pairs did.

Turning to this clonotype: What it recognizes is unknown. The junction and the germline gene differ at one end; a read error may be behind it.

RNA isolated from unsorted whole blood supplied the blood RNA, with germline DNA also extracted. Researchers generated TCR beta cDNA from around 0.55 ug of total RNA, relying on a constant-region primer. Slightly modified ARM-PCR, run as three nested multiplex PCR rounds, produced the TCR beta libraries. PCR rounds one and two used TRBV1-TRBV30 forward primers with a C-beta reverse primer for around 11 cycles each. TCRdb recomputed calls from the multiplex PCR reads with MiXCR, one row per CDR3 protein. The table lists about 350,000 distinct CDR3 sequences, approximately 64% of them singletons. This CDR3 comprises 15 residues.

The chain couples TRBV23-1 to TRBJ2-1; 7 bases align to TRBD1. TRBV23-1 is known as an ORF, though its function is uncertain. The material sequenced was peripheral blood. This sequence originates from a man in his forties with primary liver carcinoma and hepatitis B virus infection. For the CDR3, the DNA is TGCGCCAGCAAACAGGGGCGGGCGAGCGACCTTGAGCAGTTATTC. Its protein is CASKQGRASDLEQLF.